This T cell receptor (beta chain) was found in a study of technical replicates of blood from a few donors. Data came from immunoSEQ multiplex PCR; TCRdb stores just in-frame clones and leaves some out. The sample has tens of thousands of clones; 90% are singletons. The CDR3 length is 14 residues. V gave up 5 bases and J gave up 2 bases, with 9 bases separating them. From germline, CDR1 is MNHNY and CDR2 SVGAGI (reference sequence). This TCR came from a human donor in good health. Some clones in this sample may be carry-over from other donors' samples. The chain couples TRBV6-6 to TRBJ2-2, with D possibly matching TRBD2 (5 bases). Specimen: PBMCs. The CDR3 loop reads CASSRTPNTGELFF. CDR3 nucleotide sequence: TGTGCCAGCAGTAGGACTCCAAACACCGGGGAGCTGTTTTTT.